This T cell receptor (beta chain) was sequenced in a study of a mutant IDH1 vaccine in newly diagnosed glioma. TCRdb keeps only in-frame clones here, not all; method: immunoSEQ multiplex PCR. The sample carries 50,000 to 65,000 clones, about 82% recorded once. The time point denotes: baseline, week 1 (first vaccination visit). As to treatment: pre-vaccination baseline after standard-of-care therapy. This CDR3 has 13 residues. The ends were cut back, 8 bases at V and 3 bases at J, with 12 bases in the middle. From germline, CDR1 is SGHRS and CDR2 YFSETQ. This specimen consisted of PBMCs, obtained from a glioma patient treated with radiotherapy, temozolomide or both. This receptor was identified in a man aged 18 to 30 with glioma. The rearrangement links TRBV5-1 to TRBJ1-5; D perhaps matches TRBD1 (6 bases). CDR3 protein: CASSQGLNQPQHF. In nucleotides, the CDR3 is TGCGCCAGTTCTCAGGGGCTCAATCAGCCCCAGCATTTT.